The entry below describes one T cell receptor (beta chain). This sample stems from a study of shared clonotypes between healthy human individuals. V was shortened by 6 bases and J by 15 bases, with 21 bases between the two germline ends. This CDR3 spans 13 amino acids. CDR1 is ENHRY and CDR2 is SYGVKD in the germline V gene. Libraries were prepared by immunoSEQ multiplex PCR; TCRdb keeps only in-frame clonotypes and omits some of them. The sample contains about 580,000 clones, 98% of which appear only once. It was CD45RO-negative cells, positively selected for CCR7, that made up naive CD8 cells, with terminally differentiated effector memory CD45RA+ cells excluded.

The chain couples TRBV10-3 to TRBJ2-1, with D perhaps TRBD2 (5 bases). The clonotype originates from a man aged 30-40 years in good health. The sample was naive CD8+ T cells sorted from blood. The CDR3 DNA is TGTGCCATCAGGCCACCTCTAGCCCACGCCCCGTTCTTC. Amino acids: CAIRPPLAHAPFF.